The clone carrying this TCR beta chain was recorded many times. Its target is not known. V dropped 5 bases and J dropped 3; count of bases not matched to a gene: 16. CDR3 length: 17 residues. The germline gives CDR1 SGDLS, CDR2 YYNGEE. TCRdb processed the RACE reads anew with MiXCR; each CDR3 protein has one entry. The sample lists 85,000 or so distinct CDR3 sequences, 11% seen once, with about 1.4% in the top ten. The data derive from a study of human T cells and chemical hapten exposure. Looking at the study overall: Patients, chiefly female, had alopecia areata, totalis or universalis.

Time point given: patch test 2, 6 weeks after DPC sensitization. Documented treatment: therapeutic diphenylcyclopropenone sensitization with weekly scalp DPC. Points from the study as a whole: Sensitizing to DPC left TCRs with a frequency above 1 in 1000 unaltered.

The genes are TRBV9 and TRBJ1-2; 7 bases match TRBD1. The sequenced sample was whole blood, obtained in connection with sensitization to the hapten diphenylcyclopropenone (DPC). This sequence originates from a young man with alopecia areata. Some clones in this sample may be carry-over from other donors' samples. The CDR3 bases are TGTGCCAGCAGTGAAGACATCCGGGCAGGGGGAGACTATGGCTACACCTTC. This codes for CASSEDIRAGGDYGYTF.